This TCR beta chain was observed in a study of CXCR3-negative and CXCR3-positive naive CD8 T cells. Study details: Each library gave roughly 1.4 +/- 0.3 million of roughly 130 million TRB reads.

The TRB libraries of cDNA were built by UMI-labeled 5' RACE. TCRdb re-called the 5' RACE reads, yielding one record per CDR3 amino acid sequence without DNA. The sample table sets out 6,500 to 8,500 distinct CDR3 sequences. The material sequenced was naive CXCR3- CD8+ T cells from blood. Subset here: CD45RO-CCR7+CD27+CD95- naive CD8+ T cells lacking CXCR3 (TNR3-). This sequence was found in a human donor in good health. Some clones in this sample may be carry-over from other donors' samples.

Here the CDR3 reads CASSPRGGETQYF. The J gene is TRBJ2-5, the V gene TRBV11-3; the D call of TRBD1 rests on TCRdb alone, since no DNA is present to check it. CDR1 is SGHNT and CDR2 is YENEEA in the germline V gene. The CDR3 is 13 residues long.